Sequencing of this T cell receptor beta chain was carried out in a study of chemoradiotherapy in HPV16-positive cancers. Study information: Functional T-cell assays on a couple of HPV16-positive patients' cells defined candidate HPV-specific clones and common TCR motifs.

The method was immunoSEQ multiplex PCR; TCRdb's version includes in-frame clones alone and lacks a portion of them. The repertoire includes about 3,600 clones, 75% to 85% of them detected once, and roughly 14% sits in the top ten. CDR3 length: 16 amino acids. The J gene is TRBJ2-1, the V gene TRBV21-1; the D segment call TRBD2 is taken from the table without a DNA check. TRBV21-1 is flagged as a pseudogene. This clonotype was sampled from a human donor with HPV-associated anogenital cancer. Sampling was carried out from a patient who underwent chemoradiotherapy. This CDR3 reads CASSSRGSISYNEQFF. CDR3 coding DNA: TGTGCCAGCAGCTCCCGGGGGAGTATCTCCTACAATGAGCAGTTCTTC.